A selection of T cell receptor beta chains follows, all from one sample in a study of cytomegalovirus exposure and HLA in healthy donors. Profiling relied on immunoSEQ multiplex PCR, and the TCRdb table lists in-frame clones only, not all of them. This table has some 65,000 clones, 55% to 65% appearing once. Sample: PBMCs. These receptors were taken from a man between 25 and 39 years old in good health and CMV-seronegative. Each CDR3 is given with its conserved first and last residue. D genes are given only for firm matches. Not every row has a clone size; where given, it reads once, few, many or a size class.

J gene,clone size,D gene,CDR3 length,V gene,CDR3 protein,CDR3 DNA
TRBJ2-2,.,TRBD1,17,TRBV30,CAWSVKAGQGNTGELFF,TGTGCCTGGAGTGTAAAAGCGGGACAGGGGAACACCGGGGAGCTGTTTTTT
TRBJ2-5,.,TRBD2,16,TRBV4-2,CASSPYPTSGTETQYF,TGTGCCAGCAGCCCTTATCCCACTAGCGGGACAGAGACCCAGTACTTC
TRBJ2-1,.,.,16,TRBV7-2,CASSLAVGQGYNEQFF,TGTGCCAGCAGCTTAGCGGTCGGGCAGGGATACAATGAGCAGTTCTTC
TRBJ2-6,.,.,14,TRBV27,CASSLYTGANVLTF,TGTGCCAGCAGTCTGTATACTGGGGCCAACGTCCTGACTTTC
TRBJ1-2,once,.,12,TRBV30,CAWGEFRGGYTF,TGTGCCTGGGGGGAATTCAGGGGTGGCTACACCTTC
TRBJ2-6,.,.,14,TRBV9,CASSPFSGANVLTF,TGTGCCAGCAGCCCCTTCTCTGGGGCCAACGTCCTGACTTTC
TRBJ1-4,few,.,15,TRBV14,CASSRIGQRGEKLFF,TGTGCCAGCAGCCGGATTGGACAGCGGGGGGAAAAACTGTTTTTT
TRBJ1-2,.,.,15,TRBV10-3,CAISEDIATNYGYTF,TGTGCCATCAGTGAGGACATAGCGACTAACTATGGCTACACCTTC
TRBJ2-3,.,.,15,TRBV2,CASRASRGSTDTQYF,TGTGCCAGCAGGGCCAGCCGGGGAAGCACAGATACGCAGTATTTT
TRBJ2-1,.,.,13,TRBV15,CATSRDRVNEQFF,TGTGCCACCAGCAGAGATCGTGTAAATGAGCAGTTCTTC
TRBJ2-7,.,.,14,TRBV7-3,CASSLFPDSYEQYF,TGTGCCAGCAGCTTATTCCCCGACAGCTACGAGCAGTACTTC
TRBJ1-5,.,.,14,TRBV27,CASSWTAVNQPQHF,TGTGCCAGCAGTTGGACAGCAGTCAATCAGCCCCAGCATTTT
TRBJ1-1,.,.,13,TRBV7-7,CASSVTVNTEAFF,TGTGCCAGCAGTGTGACAGTGAACACTGAAGCTTTCTTT
TRBJ2-5,.,.,14,TRBV7-9,CASSISGLMETQYF,TGTGCCAGCAGCATATCGGGACTTATGGAGACCCAGTACTTC
TRBJ2-5,.,.,15,TRBV7-3,CASSLFVGARETQYF,TGTGCCAGCAGCTTGTTCGTGGGGGCGAGGGAGACCCAGTACTTC
TRBJ2-6,.,TRBD2,15,TRBV2,CARGGLGSGANVLTF,TGTGCCAGGGGGGGGTTAGGATCTGGGGCCAACGTCCTGACTTTC
TRBJ1-6,.,TRBD1,18,TRBV5-1,CASSAYFGTVLSGSPLHF,TGCGCCAGCAGCGCGTACTTCGGGACAGTGCTTTCGGGTTCACCCCTCCACTTT
TRBJ1-3,.,.,14,TRBV23-1,CASSQQGQGNTIYF,TGCGCCAGCAGTCAACAAGGTCAGGGTAACACCATATATTTT
TRBJ2-7,.,TRBD1,15,TRBV18,CASSPRDRGLSEQYF,TGTGCCAGCTCACCACGGGACAGGGGGCTCAGCGAGCAGTACTTC
TRBJ2-5,.,.,11,TRBV7-2,CASSSKETQYF,TGTGCCAGCAGCTCCAAAGAGACCCAGTACTTC
TRBJ2-1,.,TRBD2,16,TRBV14,CASSLPAGGIYNEQFF,TGTGCCAGCAGCCTACCGGCGGGGGGCATCTACAATGAGCAGTTCTTC
TRBJ2-1,.,TRBD2,14,TRBV9,CASSVTSGGNEQFF,TGTGCCAGCAGCGTGACTAGCGGGGGCAATGAGCAGTTCTTC
TRBJ2-5,.,.,14,TRBV11-2,CASSLGSRQETQYF,TGTGCCAGCAGCTTAGGTAGCAGACAAGAGACCCAGTACTTC
TRBJ2-7,.,.,13,TRBV6-1,CASSEIRLDEQYF,TGTGCCAGCAGTGAGATCCGTTTAGACGAGCAGTACTTC
TRBJ1-3,.,.,15,TRBV6-5,CASSYRGNSGNTIYF,TGTGCCAGCAGTTACCGGGGGAACTCTGGAAACACCATATATTTT
TRBJ1-6,.,.,17,TRBV14,CASSQDFGSSYNSPLHF,TGTGCCAGCAGCCAAGATTTTGGGAGCTCCTATAATTCACCCCTCCACTTT
TRBJ1-4,.,.,12,TRBV6-5,CALGNPNEKLFF,TGTGCCCTGGGCAATCCGAATGAAAAACTGTTTTTC
TRBJ1-2,few,.,13,TRBV5-1,CASSLDRNYGYTF,TGCGCCAGCAGCTTGGACAGAAACTATGGCTACACCTTC
TRBJ1-1,.,.,12,TRBV6-6,CASSYVRSEAFF,TGTGCCAGCAGTTACGTGAGGAGTGAAGCTTTCTTT
TRBJ1-1,.,.,13,TRBV5-6,CASSLVTGTRAFF,TGTGCCAGCAGCTTGGTGACAGGCACCAGGGCTTTCTTT
TRBJ2-7,few,TRBD2,14,TRBV6-5,CASSRSGGAYEQYF,TGTGCCAGCAGTCGGAGCGGGGGGGCCTACGAGCAGTACTTC
TRBJ2-7,.,TRBD1,16,TRBV4-1,CASSQGLGAGGFEQYF,TGCGCCAGCAGCCAAGGACTCGGGGCAGGGGGCTTCGAGCAGTACTTC
TRBJ2-4,.,TRBD1,16,TRBV5-4,CASSPGTGYPGDIQYF,TGTGCCAGCAGCCCTGGGACAGGCTACCCAGGGGACATTCAGTACTTC
TRBJ2-1,few,.,15,TRBV7-9,CASSLAAGVYNEQFF,TGTGCCAGCAGCTTAGCGGCAGGGGTATACAATGAGCAGTTCTTC
TRBJ2-7,.,TRBD1,14,TRBV5-1,CASSFGDSLYEQYF,TGCGCCAGCAGCTTTGGGGACAGTCTCTACGAGCAGTACTTC
TRBJ2-5,.,TRBD2,15,TRBV18,CASSPKRGDQETQYF,TGTGCCAGCTCACCAAAGCGGGGGGACCAAGAGACCCAGTACTTC
TRBJ2-1,few,TRBD2,14,TRBV15,CATSLAGVEREQFF,TGTGCCACCAGCCTAGCGGGGGTCGAACGTGAGCAGTTCTTC
TRBJ2-5,.,.,12,TRBV7-9,CASRLGGETQYF,TGTGCCAGCAGACTAGGAGGAGAGACCCAGTACTTC
TRBJ2-7,.,TRBD2,16,TRBV5-1,CASSLSSGEIRLEQYF,TGCGCCAGCAGCTTGTCTAGCGGGGAAATTCGACTCGAGCAGTACTTC
TRBJ2-6,.,TRBD1,19,TRBV7-2,CASSLALAGGASGANVLTF,TGTGCCAGCAGCTTAGCGCTCGCAGGGGGCGCCTCTGGGGCCAACGTCCTGACTTTC
TRBJ2-7,.,.,14,TRBV15,CATSSRDLNYEQYF,TGTGCCACCAGCAGCCGGGATTTAAACTACGAGCAGTACTTC
TRBJ2-7,few,.,14,TRBV6-5,CASSQSRGFYEQYF,TGTGCCAGCAGTCAATCACGGGGTTTCTACGAGCAGTACTTC
TRBJ1-4,.,TRBD1,15,TRBV7-2,CASSPRQGKNEKLFF,TGTGCCAGCAGCCCCCGACAGGGAAAAAATGAAAAACTGTTTTTT
TRBJ2-5,few,.,15,TRBV7-6,CASSLALGRQETQYF,TGTGCCAGCAGCTTAGCTTTGGGCCGTCAAGAGACCCAGTACTTC
TRBJ1-3,.,.,12,TRBV6-5,CASSRGGNTIYF,TGTGCCAGCAGCCGCGGGGGAAACACCATATATTTT
TRBJ2-1,.,TRBD1,16,TRBV4-1,CASSQPPGQGSNEQFF,TGCGCCAGCAGCCAACCACCGGGACAGGGTAGCAATGAGCAGTTCTTC
TRBJ2-7,.,.,15,TRBV9,CASSPGQDAGYEQYF,TGTGCCAGCAGCCCAGGACAGGACGCGGGGTACGAGCAGTACTTC
TRBJ1-3,.,.,15,TRBV7-2,CASSLDQQAGNTIYF,TGTGCCAGCAGCTTAGATCAACAGGCTGGAAACACCATATATTTT
TRBJ1-1,.,.,15,TRBV11-2,CASSPPKAGSTEAFF,TGTGCCAGCAGCCCCCCCAAGGCGGGGAGCACTGAAGCTTTCTTT